This entry features one T cell receptor (beta chain) sequence. Its antigen is as yet unknown. A read error may produce the germline difference seen at one junction end. Germline V gene lookup returns CDR1 SGHDT and CDR2 YYEEEE. The CDR3 extends over 13 amino acids. This entry belongs to a study of identical twins. Study-wide points: For out-of-frame alpha sequences shared by twins, low generation probability was in excess. Fewer insertions were carried by abundant cord blood beta clonotypes, but none was seen in memory repertoires.

Template switching, a step in the protocol, added a universal primer site, and cDNA carried unique molecular identifiers. TCRdb independently ran MiXCR on the 5' RACE reads; one entry per CDR3 protein. The profile shows hundreds of thousands of distinct CDR3 sequences, 8.5% to 9.5% of them singletons. These data were likewise used in another study, on yellow fever vaccine responses in identical twins.

Sequenced material: CD8+ T cells sorted from blood. The chain recombines TRBV5-6 with TRBJ2-7; D gene ambiguous. This TCR was recovered from a woman between 18 and 29 years old in good health. The CDR3 DNA sequence: TGTGCCAGCAGCTTGGGGAAGGGCTACAAGCAGTACTTC. It translates to CASSLGKGYKQYF.